This T cell receptor beta chain was identified during a study of blood T cell repertoires in COVID-19. Background on the study: The United States, Italy and Spain were the sources of the acute and convalescent COVID-19 samples. PBMCs, B-cell-depleted T cells, or T cells provided the cDNA or gDNA that made up the material.

Authors' processing steps: Reference gene primer amplification in the assay estimated nucleated cell counts. Measured with immunoSEQ multiplex PCR; TCRdb has only the in-frame clones, and not every one. V and J calls and clone size come straight from that table; D and trimming were deduced from the DNA. The sample has hundreds of thousands of clones; approximately 83% are singletons. Sequenced input: peripheral blood. The sequence was collected from a middle-aged woman with active or convalescent COVID-19.

The CDR3 sequence is CATSRSPTSGRVQDTQYF. The CDR3 nucleotides read TGTGCCACCAGTAGGTCTCCCACTAGCGGGAGGGTCCAAGATACGCAGTATTTT. The gene calls are TRBV24-1 and TRBJ2-3; 13 bases are shared with TRBD2. V shed 6 bases, J shed 5 bases, and the junction held 13 bases outside the gene matches. CDR1 is KGHDR and CDR2 is SFDVKD in the germline V gene. CDR3 size: 18 residues.